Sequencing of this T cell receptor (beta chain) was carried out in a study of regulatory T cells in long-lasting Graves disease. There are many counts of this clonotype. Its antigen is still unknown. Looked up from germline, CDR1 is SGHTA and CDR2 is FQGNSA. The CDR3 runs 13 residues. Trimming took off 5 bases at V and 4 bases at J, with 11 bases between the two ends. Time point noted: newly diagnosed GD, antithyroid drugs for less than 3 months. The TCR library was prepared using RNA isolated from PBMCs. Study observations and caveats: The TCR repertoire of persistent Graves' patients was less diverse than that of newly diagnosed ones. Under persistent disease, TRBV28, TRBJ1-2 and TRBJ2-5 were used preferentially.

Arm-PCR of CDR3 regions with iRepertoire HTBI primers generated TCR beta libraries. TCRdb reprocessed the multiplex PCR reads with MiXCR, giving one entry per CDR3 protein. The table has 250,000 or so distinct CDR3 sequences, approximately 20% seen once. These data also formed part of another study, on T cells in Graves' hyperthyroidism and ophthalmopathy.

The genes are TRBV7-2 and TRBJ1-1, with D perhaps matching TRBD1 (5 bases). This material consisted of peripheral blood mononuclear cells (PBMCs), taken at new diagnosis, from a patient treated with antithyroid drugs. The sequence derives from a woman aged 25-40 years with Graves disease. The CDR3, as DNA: TGTGCCAGCAGCCTGCACAGGAGCACTGAAGCTTTCTTT. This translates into CASSLHRSTEAFF.